This TCR beta chain was documented in a study of T cells expressing NK-cell markers. Study-wide background: According to the study, TCR beta repertoires originated from sorted CD3+CD56+NKG2C+, CD3+CD56+NKG2C- and CD3+CD56-NKG2C+ T cells. Points from the study as a whole: In roughly six donors, dominant CD3+CD56+NKG2C+ clonotypes ranked among the top 10 CD8+ clonotypes.

CDR1 and CDR2 from the germline V gene are SGHDN and FVKESK. CDR3 length: 14 amino acids. Remarks on this clonotype: Its antigen is as yet unknown.

TCRdb reprocessed the 5' RACE reads and keeps a single row for each CDR3 protein, giving no DNA. In all, the sample yields some 450,000 distinct CDR3 sequences. J is TRBJ2-7 and V is TRBV14; with no DNA, the TCRdb D assignment of TRBD2 cannot be verified. The sequenced sample consisted of blood T cells: a sorted CD56 or NKG2C T cell subset, CD4+ or CD8+ T cells, or bulk PBMC T cells (not recorded which). The clonotype was recovered from a woman between 18 and 75 years old in good health. CDR3 loop: CASSYRLGSYEQYF.